The source of this T cell receptor beta chain is a study of identical twins. Germline CDR1 MDHEN, CDR2 SYDVKM. This CDR3 has 16 amino acids. Trimming shortened V by 3 bases and J by 0 bases, and 15 bases separated the two germline ends. A universal primer site arose from template switching, and cDNA bore unique molecular identifiers. MiXCR, run by TCRdb on the 5' RACE reads, gives a single entry per CDR3 protein. This table holds 1.5 million to 2 million distinct CDR3 sequences, about 30% found once. Regarding the study as a whole: The study based its conclusions on cross-sectional statistical analysis and did not follow the same donors. There was more out-of-frame TCR alpha sharing in monozygotic twins than models estimated.

Turning to this clonotype: Its antigen remains unidentified. This may arise from a read error, as a much more abundant clone is one base away.

The rearrangement uses TRBV28 and TRBJ2-7; unclear D gene. The clonotype comes from a newborn girl in good health. Material for sequencing was cord blood. CDR3 nucleotide sequence: TGTGCCAGCAGTTTTAGTTTTCGGGCCCCCTCCTACGAGCAGTACTTC. It specifies CASSFSFRAPSYEQYF.